These 13 T cell receptor beta chains were all obtained from the same sample, sequenced in a study of blood T cell repertoires in COVID-19. Produced via immunoSEQ multiplex PCR; TCRdb's table is partial and in-frame only. The table lists roughly 200,000 clones, about 88% of them singletons, with roughly 4% in the top ten. Material: PBMCs or T cells enriched from blood (not recorded which). The receptors were gathered from a woman aged 30 to 39 who had been exposed to COVID-19.

V is TRBV12-3 or TRBV12-4 and J is TRBJ2-6; D gene unclear. The CDR3 totals 13 residues. V dropped 6 bases and J dropped 0 bases, with 3 bases sitting between them. The DNA of the CDR3 is TGTGCCAGCAGACTCTCTGGGGCCAACGTCCTGACTTTC. Translation gives CASRLSGANVLTF.

This clone was seen only once. The chain joins TRBV24-1 to TRBJ2-2; 9 bases agree with TRBD1. CDR1 KGHDR and CDR2 SFDVKD come from the germline V gene. The CDR3 is 14 amino acids. After removal of 5 bases from V and 5 bases from J, the junction contained 2 bases not matched to a gene. The CDR3 sequence: CATSGQGGTGELFF. The CDR3, as DNA: TGTGCCACCAGTGGACAGGGGGGGACCGGGGAGCTGTTTTTT.

The chain is built from TRBV5-1 and TRBJ2-3, with D possibly matching TRBD1 (5 bases). The CDR3 consists of 15 residues. Trimming shortened V by 4 bases and J by 4 bases, and 16 bases separated the two germline ends. The germline V gene encodes CDR1 SGHRS and CDR2 YFSETQ. Here the CDR3 reads CASSPIRERADTQYF. The DNA for the CDR3 is TGCGCCAGCAGCCCTATCAGGGAAAGGGCAGATACGCAGTATTTT.

The V call is TRBV4-1, the J call TRBJ2-7, with 11 positions matching TRBD1. There are 13 residues in the CDR3. J was trimmed by 7 bases and V by 4 bases; bases with no gene match: 3. The germline gives CDR1 MGHRA, CDR2 YSYEKL. CDR3 DNA sequence: TGCGCCAGCAGCCTAGGGACAGGGGGTGAGCAGTACTTC. It specifies CASSLGTGGEQYF.

The CDR3 DNA sequence: TGTGCCAGCAGCTTTTCGGGTTCTTATGGCTACACCTTC. Its protein is CASSFSGSYGYTF. This chain connects TRBV11-3 to TRBJ1-2, with D uncertain. Per germline, CDR1 SGHNT and CDR2 YENEEA. Trimming removed 3 bases at V and 5 bases at J, with 10 bases between. CDR3 length: 13 residues.

The chain employs TRBV9 and TRBJ2-7, with 8 nucleotides matching TRBD1. Losses at the gene ends were 4 bases for V and 1 base for J; bases not matched to a gene: 10. CDR1 and CDR2 from the germline V gene are SGDLS and YYNGEE. CDR3 length equals 16 residues. The CDR3 DNA sequence: TGTGCCAGCAGCCCAGGAGGCCGGACAGGGTCCTACGAGCAGTACTTC. Protein sequence: CASSPGGRTGSYEQYF.

The chain employs TRBV5-1 and TRBJ1-6; the match to TRBD1 covers 7 bases. This CDR3 is built from 15 residues. The V segment lost 2 bases and the J segment 5 bases; nucleotides outside the gene matches: 4. Germline V lookup: CDR1 SGHRS, CDR2 YFSETQ. CDR3 region: CASSFGDSNNSPLHF. The CDR3 coding sequence is TGCGCCAGCAGCTTCGGGGACAGTAATAATTCACCCCTCCACTTT.

The chain joins TRBV7-9 to TRBJ1-5; unclear D gene. With 1 base removed from V and 3 bases from J, the gap between germline ends came to 13 bases. The CDR3 runs to 16 residues. Germline values: CDR1 SEHNR, CDR2 FQNEAQ (reference sequence). The CDR3 DNA is TGTGCCAGCAGCTTAGGGGATCGGGGTGACAATCAGCCCCAGCATTTT. It codes for CASSLGDRGDNQPQHF.

CDR3 amino acids: CASSLGGTLSSYEQYF. The CDR3 DNA reads TGTGCCAGCAGCTTAGGTGGGACTCTTAGCTCCTACGAGCAGTACTTC. The chain employs TRBV11-3 and TRBJ2-7; D perhaps matches TRBD2 (6 bases). Germline V gene data show CDR1 as SGHNT and CDR2 as YENEEA. The CDR3 consists of 16 residues. V dropped 1 base and J dropped 0 bases, with 13 bases sitting between them.

This chain connects TRBV23-1 to TRBJ1-2; D is undetermined. TRBV23-1 is recorded as an ORF, its role being uncertain. CDR3 length equals 15 residues. Trimming took 5 bases from V and 0 from J, leaving 13 bases between them. The CDR3 reads CASSCGSLTNYGYTF. CDR3 DNA sequence: TGCGCCAGCAGTTGCGGGAGCCTAACTAACTATGGCTACACCTTC.

This chain joins TRBV19 and TRBJ1-5; TRBD1 might be the D (6 bases). This CDR3 has 15 residues. V lost 3 bases to trimming and J lost 6 bases, with 15 bases between them. Germline V CDR1 and CDR2: LNHDA, SQIVND (reference sequence). This CDR3 reads CASSIRQDGFQPQHF. The CDR3 DNA reads TGTGCCAGTAGTATTCGACAGGATGGGTTTCAGCCCCAGCATTTT.

V usage is TRBV5-4 and J usage is TRBJ1-2, with TRBD1 as a possible D gene (5 bases). The ends were cut back, 4 bases at V and 6 bases at J, with 22 bases in the middle. The CDR3 is 16 amino acids. Germline CDR1 SGHNT, CDR2 YYREEE (reference sequence). The CDR3 region is CASSPGGVGRRDGYTF. The CDR3 nucleotides read TGTGCCAGCAGCCCTGGAGGGGTTGGCAGGCGGGATGGCTACACCTTC.

This clone occurred once. The V and J genes are TRBV12-5 and TRBJ1-2; 7 bases fit TRBD1. The germline gives CDR1 LGHNT, CDR2 FRNRAP. The V gene end was trimmed by 5 bases and the J gene end by 5 bases; junction bases not matched to a gene: 8. This CDR3 spans 14 amino acids. CDR3 nucleotides: TGTGCTAGTGGTAAATCCGGGACAGCGTATGGCTACACCTTC. Amino acid sequence: CASGKSGTAYGYTF.